This TCR beta chain was sequenced for a study of cytomegalovirus exposure and HLA in healthy donors. Study-wide results and caveats: A later analysis reportedly found that, within productive TCRs, an Asian-associated ancestry cluster had fewer N-insertions than the mean observed across the roughly 670 donors.

Turning to this clone: Its target is unknown. The same CDR3 can be traced to other DNA sequences in this sample.

It was with 60 Vbeta and 13 Jbeta primers that the PCR ran. Clones were read by immunoSEQ multiplex PCR, and TCRdb kept only the in-frame ones, dropping some. The table lists 150,000 to 200,000 clones, over 70% of them singletons, with 1.7% in the top ten. The sequencing sample was made of PBMCs. The receptor was isolated from a man aged 35 to 55 in good health and CMV-seropositive.

The CDR3 loop reads CASSRWTGGDNEQFF. The CDR3, as DNA: TGTGCCAGCAGCCGTTGGACAGGCGGAGACAATGAGCAGTTCTTC. The V gene is TRBV27, the J gene TRBJ2-1; 7 bases match TRBD1. The germline CDR1 and CDR2 sequences are MNHEY and SMNVEV (reference sequence). V lost 6 bases and J lost 5; bases outside the gene matches: 10. This CDR3 comprises 15 residues.